This T cell receptor (beta chain) emerged from a study of cytomegalovirus exposure and HLA in healthy donors. Study-wide findings and caveats: The study designated roughly 160 TCR beta chains cytomegalovirus-associated. In a later analysis, across HLA loci, associated TCR counts were highest for DRB1, lowest for HLA-C. The classifier reportedly diagnosed cytomegalovirus status with high specificity and sensitivity.

Unrecorded immune exposures were likely, despite nominal health at sampling. On this clone: Its antigen is undetermined. An end of the junction differs from the germline gene, which may be a read error.

CDR3 length equals 14 residues. The germline V gene has CDR1 LNHDA and CDR2 SQIVND (reference sequence). Primers included in the PCR were 60 Vbeta and 13 Jbeta primers. Sequenced by immunoSEQ multiplex PCR; TCRdb stores in-frame clones only, minus some. This table holds more than 85,000 clones, 60% to 85% found once. The TCR comes from a woman aged 40 to 50 in good health and CMV-seropositive. The chain combines TRBV19 with TRBJ2-3; perhaps TRBD1 as D (5 bases). Sequenced sample: PBMCs. The CDR3 DNA reads as TGTGCCACTAGTCGACAGAGGAGAGGTGATACGCAGTATTTT. This gives the protein CATSRQRRGDTQYF.